Described below is a single T cell receptor (beta chain) sequence and its context. In this sample, this clone turned up many times. Its target antigen remains unknown. Within one base of it there is no much larger clone, and no base qualities were kept. No treatment had been received by any patient before thyroid surgery. Patient clinical samples collected from the early 2010s to the late 2010s were retrospectively analysed using T-cell receptor beta sequencing. Library generation was performed with PCR. Reads for this sample came from an Illumina HiSeq 4000. High-throughput sequencing was used to profile the TCR beta-chain CDR3 region of each patient. The study's own analysis went as follows. Drawing on CDR3 differences between clinicopathological groups, the researchers built a classifier meant to tell apart patients with distant-metastatic papillary thyroid cancer. The Shannon index was used to assess repertoire diversity, and the Morisita-Horn index was used to assess tumor-blood repertoire similarity. TCRdb reworked the public reads: Q25 trimming with fastp, MiXCR clone assembly, productive beta chains retained. It is TCRdb's table, rather than the study itself, that gives the V and J calls and clone size. In all, the sample holds about 40,000 clones, and approximately 10% of those were seen once. The ten largest make up 20% to 25% of the sample.

The sample is drawn from a study of metastatic and nonmetastatic thyroid tumors (dated by TCRdb to the early 2020s). For the wider study: For patients with malignant and with benign thyroid disease, the researchers compared repertoires between peripheral blood samples and tumor or nodule tissue samples.

The full study reports these points: In both blood and tumor samples, TCR beta diversity was reported to be significantly higher in malignant tumors than in benign nodules.

CDR3 length: 17 amino acids, cysteine to phenylalanine. This entry keeps only the CDR3 DNA: 51 bases, framed from base 1. CDR1 and CDR2 were assigned from the germline V gene as MGHDK and SYGVNS. The trim is 3 bases for V and 2 bases for J, with a gap of 19 bases between the germline ends. The rearranged segments are TRBV25-1 and TRBJ2-5, and the D gene may be TRBD2, 6 bases matching. Sequenced material: blood. This TCR was recovered from a female donor with papillary thyroid cancer or a benign thyroid nodule (not recorded which). Some clones in this sample may be carry-over from other donors' samples. For the CDR3, the sequence is CASSDGRSGWDQETQYF. The base sequence is TGTGCCAGCAGTGATGGCCGGAGCGGGTGGGATCAAGAGACCCAGTACTTC.